The 30 T cell receptor beta chains given below trace back to one sample, sequenced in a study of CXCR3-negative and CXCR3-positive naive CD8 T cells. UMI-labeled 5' RACE yielded the TRB cDNA libraries. With the 5' RACE reads reprocessed, TCRdb shows one record per CDR3 protein and no DNA. The sample totals some 130,000 distinct CDR3 sequences; its top ten clones hold 0.29%. The material sequenced was naive CXCR3- CD8+ T cells from blood. Subset indicated: CD45RO-CCR7+CD27+CD95- naive CD8+ T cells lacking CXCR3 (TNR3-). The receptors here all came from a human donor in good health. Some clones in this sample may be carry-over from other donors' samples.

V gene TRBV20-1 combines with J gene TRBJ2-1. Germline-derived CDR1 and CDR2 are DFQATT and SNEGSKA (reference sequence). The CDR3 covers 14 residues. The CDR3 region is CSARGELPYNEQFF.

The chain links TRBV19 to TRBJ2-7; the D call from TCRdb, TRBD1, cannot be confirmed without DNA. The CDR3 length is 16 residues. Germline V gene data show CDR1 as LNHDA and CDR2 as SQIVND (reference sequence). This CDR3 reads CASSQPSGTASYEQYF.

The J gene is TRBJ2-7, the V gene TRBV11-1; TCRdb calls TRBD2, which cannot be checked without DNA. Germline CDR1 reads SGHAT; CDR2 reads FQDESV (reference sequence). The CDR3 is made up of 15 amino acids. The CDR3 sequence is CASSFISGTSYEQYF.

This sequence joins TRBV29-1 and TRBJ2-7; TCRdb's D call of TRBD1 is untestable without DNA. This CDR3 has 13 amino acids. Germline CDR1 and CDR2: SQVTM and ANQGSEA. CDR3 protein: CSVERQGSYEQYF.

The chain uses TRBV7-6 and TRBJ1-1. This CDR3 is 15 amino acids long. Germline V gene lookup returns CDR1 SGHVS and CDR2 FNYEAQ. The CDR3 here is CASSLVWAMNTEAFF.

The chain is built from TRBV7-6 and TRBJ2-7; TCRdb names TRBD1, which stays unverified in the absence of DNA. The CDR3 runs to 16 residues. CDR1 and CDR2 from the germline V gene are SGHVS and FNYEAQ. The CDR3 loop is CASSLLSGQGSYEQYF.

V gene TRBV10-3 combines with J gene TRBJ2-3. Germline CDR1 ENHRY, CDR2 SYGVKD. There are 13 residues in the CDR3. This CDR3 reads CAISEEAGYTQYF.

V gene TRBV29-1 combines with J gene TRBJ2-2. The CDR3 totals 11 residues. Germline V gives CDR1 SQVTM, CDR2 ANQGSEA. The chain's CDR3 is CSVPTSGELFF.

The genes are TRBV3-1 and TRBJ1-1. Germline V CDR1 and CDR2: LGHDT, YNNKEL (reference sequence). This CDR3 is built from 13 residues. The CDR3 protein is CASSPDMNTEAFF.

The chain uses TRBV18 and TRBJ2-7; TCRdb's assignment of TRBD1 cannot be checked, as there is no DNA. The CDR3 length is 17 residues. Germline CDR1 is KGHSH and CDR2 is LQKENI. The CDR3 here is CASSPDRGDLINYEQYF.

The chain combines TRBV6-5 with TRBJ1-5; TCRdb's D call, TRBD1, is unchecked because there is no DNA. The germline CDR1 and CDR2 sequences are MNHEY and SVGAGI. This CDR3 is built from 15 residues. CDR3 protein: CATRDRAVSNQPQHF.

The chain combines TRBV7-9 with TRBJ2-7; TCRdb's D call of TRBD2 is untestable without DNA. This CDR3 spans 16 amino acids. Germline-derived CDR1 and CDR2 are SEHNR and FQNEAQ (reference sequence). CDR3: CASSLLGGPYSYEQYF.

The J gene is TRBJ2-2, the V gene TRBV20-1; the TRBD2 assignment by TCRdb is unverifiable without DNA. Germline lookup yields CDR1 DFQATT and CDR2 SNEGSKA (reference sequence). The CDR3 contains 16 residues. This CDR3 reads CSAFPMEAGETGELFF.

The chain joins TRBV27 to TRBJ2-1; with no DNA, the TCRdb D assignment of TRBD2 cannot be verified. The CDR3 covers 13 residues. From germline, CDR1 is MNHEY and CDR2 SMNVEV (reference sequence). This chain's CDR3 is CASGERGGLEQFF.

The chain couples TRBV10-1 to TRBJ2-1; TCRdb designates TRBD1, a call that cannot be tested without DNA. CDR3 length: 13 residues. Germline CDR1 is WNHNN and CDR2 is SYGVQD (reference sequence). The CDR3 reads CASSKARGTGQFF.

The chain employs TRBV12-3 or TRBV12-4 and TRBJ2-1; with no DNA, the TCRdb D assignment of TRBD1 cannot be verified. The CDR3 has 12 residues. The chain's CDR3 is CASSSGVDEQFF.

This chain connects TRBV15 to TRBJ2-2; no DNA is available, so the TRBD1 call from TCRdb remains unchecked. This CDR3 is 15 amino acids long. Per the germline V gene, CDR1 is LNHNV and CDR2 is YYDKDF (reference sequence). This CDR3 reads CATLPGHQYTGELFF.

The J gene is TRBJ2-5, the V gene TRBV7-9. Germline V gene sequence: CDR1 SEHNR, CDR2 FQNEAQ (reference sequence). The CDR3 consists of 11 residues. CDR3: CASSLEETRYF.

CDR3 amino acids: CALRTGGPSYEQYF. The gene calls are TRBV2 and TRBJ2-7; the TCRdb call, TRBD1, lacks DNA for checking. The V gene's germline CDR1 is SNHLY and CDR2 FYNNEI. CDR3 length: 14 residues.

The V call is TRBV29-1, the J call TRBJ1-2. CDR1 is SQVTM, CDR2 ANQGSEA, per germline. The CDR3 spans 11 residues. CDR3 sequence reads: CSVHFNYGYTF.

The chain combines TRBV12-3 or TRBV12-4 with TRBJ2-7; TCRdb names TRBD2, which stays unverified in the absence of DNA. The CDR3 has 13 residues. The CDR3 protein is CASSLGRPYEQYF.

V gene TRBV6-1 combines with J gene TRBJ2-1. Per the germline V gene, CDR1 is MNHNS and CDR2 is SASEGT. This CDR3 spans 11 amino acids. CDR3 in amino acids: CASSENNEQFF.

The V and J genes are TRBV10-2 and TRBJ2-7; the TCRdb call, TRBD1, lacks DNA for checking. The CDR3 length is 13 residues. Germline V lookup: CDR1 WSHSY, CDR2 SAAADI. The CDR3 reads CATRGGMGYEQYF.

This chain uses TRBV6-2 or TRBV6-3 with TRBJ2-7; lacking DNA, the TRBD2 call made by TCRdb goes unchecked. Germline CDR1 reads MNHEY; CDR2 reads SVGEGT. The CDR3 is 16 residues long. The CDR3 loop reads CASSYSRRLGTYEQYF.

The genes are TRBV28 and TRBJ2-1. This CDR3 has 11 amino acids. CDR1 is MDHEN, CDR2 SYDVKM, per germline. The CDR3 is CASRLSNEQFF.

This rearrangement joins TRBV29-1 to TRBJ2-7; TCRdb selects TRBD1, and the lack of DNA leaves this call unchecked. From germline, CDR1 is SQVTM and CDR2 ANQGSEA. The CDR3 loop spans 13 amino acids. The CDR3 is CSVPGETPGEQYF.

The V call is TRBV20-1, the J call TRBJ2-1; TCRdb's assignment of TRBD1 cannot be checked, as there is no DNA. Germline CDR1 DFQATT, CDR2 SNEGSKA (reference sequence). The CDR3 consists of 13 residues. The CDR3 loop is CSAILTGGNEQFF.

This sequence joins TRBV20-1 and TRBJ1-2; absent DNA, TCRdb's TRBD1 call cannot be checked. This CDR3 is 14 amino acids long. Germline loops: CDR1 DFQATT, CDR2 SNEGSKA (reference sequence). The CDR3 protein is CSASFLGGVGGYTF.

This chain uses TRBV18 with TRBJ1-5; the D call from TCRdb, TRBD1, cannot be confirmed without DNA. This CDR3 has 20 amino acids. CDR1 is KGHSH, CDR2 LQKENI, per germline. The CDR3 protein is CASSPPRTGRGAPHNQPQHF.

CDR3 sequence reads: CASSSQLAGSSYNEQFF. The chain joins TRBV28 to TRBJ2-1; lacking DNA, the TRBD2 call made by TCRdb goes unchecked. The germline gives CDR1 MDHEN, CDR2 SYDVKM. This CDR3 region has 17 residues.